This T cell receptor (beta chain) is drawn from a study of blood T cells in healthy people across ages. A few counts support this clonotype. Next came a second PCR, run for roughly 6 to 11 cycles, which used a sample-barcoded 5' primer along with a J-beta primer mix. TCRdb independently ran MiXCR on the 5' RACE reads; one entry per CDR3 protein. Of some 1.5 million distinct CDR3 sequences in the sample, about 45% were seen once. The germline gives CDR1 DFQATT, CDR2 SNEGSKA (reference sequence). The CDR3 consists of 13 residues. V was cut by 3 bases and J by 3 bases, with 9 bases left in between. Source material: blood. The clonotype was recovered from a woman in her late teens or twenties in good health. The rearrangement uses TRBV20-1 and TRBJ1-5; D remains unclear. The CDR3 nucleotides are TGCAGTGCTAGTCCCGGTTCCAATCAGCCCCAGCATTTT. As protein: CSASPGSNQPQHF.